These 23 T cell receptor beta chains share one sample of origin, sequenced in a study of beta chain features in type 1 diabetes. Sequenced material consisted of expressed TCRB transcripts (all of the isolated RNA was reverse transcribed). Data came from immunoSEQ multiplex PCR; TCRdb stores just in-frame clones and leaves some out. The repertoire holds some 150,000 clones, with approximately 12% as singletons. The sequencing input was central memory CD4+ T cells from blood. These receptor sequences come from a man aged 18 to 30 in good health.

V gene TRBV6-4 combines with J gene TRBJ2-3; D remains ambiguous. CDR3 size: 15 residues. The germline CDR1 and CDR2 sequences are MRHNA and SNTAGT. Trimming pared 11 bases from V and 2 bases from J, leaving 20 bases between. In nucleotides, the CDR3 is TGTGCCTGCCATGACCTGGTCGGTTACACAGATACGCAGTATTTT. The encoded protein is CACHDLVGYTDTQYF.

This clone was seen a handful of times. The rearrangement links TRBV7-9 to TRBJ2-1; D call uncertain. The V end lost 5 bases, the J end lost 0 bases, and 14 bases lay between the germline ends. Germline CDR1 SEHNR, CDR2 FQNEAQ (reference sequence). The CDR3 consists of 16 residues. The CDR3 sequence is CASSIRARSSYNEQFF. In DNA form, the CDR3 reads TGTGCCAGCAGCATAAGAGCGAGAAGCTCCTACAATGAGCAGTTCTTC.

This clone was seen a few times. V usage is TRBV7-2 and J usage is TRBJ1-1; D not resolved. The CDR3 is made up of 13 amino acids. V was shortened by 6 bases and J by 1 base, with 9 bases between the two germline ends. Germline lookup yields CDR1 SGHTA and CDR2 FQGNSA. The CDR3 nucleotides read TGTGCCAGCAGGAAGTTGAGGAACACTGAAGCTTTCTTT. As protein: CASRKLRNTEAFF. Based on the CDR3 plus reference TRBV7-2 and TRBJ1-1, the full variable domain is GAGVSQSPSNKVTEKGKDVELRCDPISGHTALYWYRQSLGQGLEFLIYFQGNSAPDKSGLPSDRFSAERTGGSVSTLTIQRTQQEDSAVYLCASRKLRNTEAFFGQGTRLTVV.

In its sample, this clone was seen a few times. The chain carries TRBV25-1 and TRBJ2-5, with TRBD2 matching over 8 bases. Germline V lookup: CDR1 MGHDK, CDR2 SYGVNS. The ends lost 2 bases at V and 5 bases at J; junction bases unmatched: 7. The CDR3 extends over 15 amino acids. This chain's CDR3 is CASSEPSGQWETQYF. Here the CDR3 DNA reads TGTGCCAGCAGTGAACCTAGCGGGCAGTGGGAGACCCAGTACTTC.

This clone occurred a few times. Other DNA sequences of this sample code for an identical CDR3. The chain joins TRBV29-1 to TRBJ2-7; TRBD2 matches at 13 bases. The CDR3 has 16 residues. Germline values: CDR1 SQVTM, CDR2 ANQGSEA. V shed 6 bases and J 1 base; nucleotides not matched to a gene: 9. This chain's CDR3 is CSVAGTSGIRSYEQYF. The DNA of the CDR3 is TGCAGCGTGGCGGGGACTAGCGGGATTAGGTCCTACGAGCAGTACTTC.

This clone has more than one count but fewer than ten. The chain joins TRBV7-2 to TRBJ2-2; D is possibly TRBD1 or TRBD2 (5 bases each). CDR1 and CDR2 (germline): SGHTA, FQGNSA. This CDR3 contains 15 residues. The V end was cut by 5 bases, the J end by 6 bases, with 16 bases between. CDR3 sequence reads: CASSPQQGSAGELFF. CDR3 in DNA: TGTGCCAGCAGCCCCCAGCAGGGTAGCGCCGGGGAGCTGTTTTTT.

A few counts support this clone. The chain employs TRBV5-8 and TRBJ1-2; no reliable D call. CDR3 length equals 12 residues. V lost 4 bases, J lost 4 bases, and 8 bases lay in between. Germline assignment: CDR1 SGHTS and CDR2 YDEGEE. The CDR3 here is CASSITSYGYTF. The CDR3 nucleotides are TGTGCCAGCAGCATCACATCCTATGGCTACACCTTC.

V and J are TRBV2 and TRBJ1-1, with TRBD1 as a possible D gene (5 bases). The CDR3 spans 13 residues. The germline CDR1 and CDR2 sequences are SNHLY and FYNNEI. CDR3 DNA sequence: TGTGCGCCTAAGAGGGGTAGGAACACTGAAGCTTTCTTT. This sequence encodes CAPKRGRNTEAFF.

The chain has TRBV10-3 and TRBJ1-2; unclear D gene. The CDR3 extends over 15 amino acids. Trimming pared 2 bases from V and 0 bases from J, leaving 10 bases between. CDR1 and CDR2 (germline): ENHRY, SYGVKD. The CDR3 is CAISEPQQSNYGYTF. The CDR3 nucleotides are TGTGCCATCAGTGAGCCCCAGCAATCTAACTATGGCTACACCTTC.

The rearrangement uses TRBV30 and TRBJ2-2, with TRBD1 identical over 9 bases. This CDR3 has 14 residues. V gave up 4 bases and J gave up 7 bases; unmatched junction bases: 7. Germline CDR1 is GTSNPN and CDR2 is SVGIG (reference sequence). The CDR3 region has the DNA TGTGCCTGGACCGGGGACAGGGTGGGCGGGGAGCTGTTTTTT. Its translation: CAWTGDRVGGELFF.

The sample holds a few counts of this clone. The rearrangement uses TRBV5-4 and TRBJ2-5; D remains ambiguous. The CDR3 contains 13 residues. Germline CDR1 is SGHNT and CDR2 is YYREEE (reference sequence). Trimming removed 0 bases from V and 9 bases from J, with 12 bases in between. The CDR3 spells CASSLAQDAAQYF. The DNA of the CDR3 is TGTGCCAGCAGCTTGGCCCAGGATGCGGCCCAGTACTTC.

The chain carries TRBV30 and TRBJ1-5; TRBD1 matches at 7 bases. CDR1 is GTSNPN and CDR2 is SVGIG in the germline V gene (reference sequence). This CDR3 contains 17 residues. Trimming took 2 bases from V and 4 from J; bases not matched to a gene: 14. Here the CDR3 DNA reads TGTGCCTGGAGTCTTGACCTCCTGGACAGGCCTAATCAGCCCCAGCATTTT. Translated: CAWSLDLLDRPNQPQHF.

This clone was seen a few times. This chain uses TRBV2 with TRBJ2-2; no clear D. The CDR3 contains 15 residues. The germline V and J ends were trimmed by 7 bases and 0 bases, with 12 bases remaining between them. Per germline, CDR1 SNHLY and CDR2 FYNNEI. The CDR3 loop reads CASIVTLTNTGELFF. The CDR3, as DNA: TGTGCCAGCATCGTCACACTTACGAACACCGGGGAGCTGTTTTTT. Together with reference TRBV2 and TRBJ2-2, the CDR3 gives the full variable domain: EPEVTQTPSHQVTQMGQEVILRCVPISNHLYFYWYRQILGQKVEFLVSFYNNEISEKSEIFDDQFSVERPDGSNFTLKIRSTKLEDSAMYFCASIVTLTNTGELFFGEGSRLTVL.

The gene calls are TRBV25-1 and TRBJ2-7, with D possibly being TRBD1 or TRBD2 (7 bases each). Germline V gene sequence: CDR1 MGHDK, CDR2 SYGVNS. V was clipped by 0 bases and J by 5 bases, with 11 bases between them. The CDR3 is 14 amino acids. The CDR3 sequence: CASSEYRGRDEQYF. The CDR3 DNA reads TGTGCCAGCAGTGAATACAGGGGGAGGGACGAGCAGTACTTC.

This clone came up a few times. V and J are TRBV5-1 and TRBJ2-3; maybe TRBD1 (5 bases). Trimming pared 1 base from V and 0 bases from J, leaving 9 bases between. Germline lookup yields CDR1 SGHRS and CDR2 YFSETQ. CDR3 size: 15 residues. Written as DNA, the CDR3 is TGCGCCAGCAGCTTGAAGGGGTCGAGCACAGATACGCAGTATTTT. Its translation is CASSLKGSSTDTQYF.

This chain joins TRBV18 and TRBJ1-5, with 8 nucleotides matching TRBD1. In germline, CDR1 is KGHSH, CDR2 LQKENI. The CDR3 spans 13 residues. After removal of 5 bases from V and 5 bases from J, the junction contained 2 bases not matched to a gene. Here the CDR3 DNA reads TGTGCCAGCTCATCGGACAGGGATCAGCCCCAGCATTTT. Protein: CASSSDRDQPQHF.

The chain links TRBV6-5 to TRBJ2-1; 8 bases fit TRBD1. CDR3 length: 14 amino acids. The germline CDR1 and CDR2 sequences are MNHEY and SVGAGI. V lost 6 bases to trimming and J lost 6 bases; unmatched junction nucleotides: 7. CDR3 nucleotide sequence: TGTGCCAGCAGAGGGGGACAGGAGGGCAATGAGCAGTTCTTC. This sequence encodes CASRGGQEGNEQFF.

This chain joins TRBV28 and TRBJ2-3; 11 nucleotides match TRBD2. The germline CDR1 and CDR2 sequences are MDHEN and SYDVKM. The CDR3 loop spans 16 amino acids. V shed 6 bases, J shed 2 bases, and the junction held 7 bases outside the gene matches. CDR3 sequence (DNA): TGTGCCAGCAGCACCACTAGCGGGAGCCTCACAGATACGCAGTATTTT. This encodes CASSTTSGSLTDTQYF.

The CDR3 DNA follows: TGTGCCAGCAGCCAAAAAGGACAGGCCAGGCGGGAGACCCAGTACTTC. This encodes CASSQKGQARRETQYF. V usage is TRBV14 and J usage is TRBJ2-5; TRBD1 matches 7 bases. CDR1 and CDR2 (germline): SGHDN, FVKESK. This CDR3 has 16 amino acids. With 2 bases clipped from V and 5 bases from J, the junction kept 11 bases outside the gene matches.

This clone was observed a few times. The chain is built from TRBV29-1 and TRBJ2-7; 8 positions agree with TRBD2. The CDR3 totals 13 residues. Per the germline V gene, CDR1 is SQVTM and CDR2 is ANQGSEA. V trimming: 1 base; J trimming: 5 bases; junction bases outside the gene matches: 4. The CDR3 here is CSVEGSGTDEQYF. The CDR3 region has the DNA TGCAGCGTTGAAGGTAGCGGGACTGACGAGCAGTACTTC.

This clone was seen a handful of times. This chain connects TRBV30 to TRBJ1-6; D ambiguous. The CDR3 sequence is 12 residues long. V lost 2 bases, J lost 5 bases, and 4 bases lay in between. Germline V gene lookup returns CDR1 GTSNPN and CDR2 SVGIG (reference sequence). CDR3 nucleotides: TGTGCCTGGAGTATTAATAATTCACCCCTCCACTTT. Its translation: CAWSINNSPLHF.

V and J are TRBV7-2 and TRBJ1-1; D remains unclear. The CDR3 covers 15 residues. V gave up 5 bases and J gave up 5 bases, with 18 bases separating them. Germline V gene sequence: CDR1 SGHTA, CDR2 FQGNSA. CDR3 sequence reads: CASSRTDGKGTEAFF. Written as DNA, the CDR3 is TGTGCCAGCAGCCGAACCGACGGCAAAGGGACTGAAGCTTTCTTT.

Only a few counts were recorded for this clone. In DNA form, the CDR3 reads TGTGCCTGGAGTGTACGAGGAGTTGGACAGAGCTCCTATAATTCACCCCTCCACTTT. It specifies CAWSVRGVGQSSYNSPLHF. The genes are TRBV30 and TRBJ1-6; D is possibly TRBD1 (6 bases). From germline, CDR1 is GTSNPN and CDR2 SVGIG (reference sequence). The V and J ends lost 0 bases and 0 bases respectively, with 18 bases between them. The CDR3 is 19 residues long.